The entry that follows covers one T cell receptor (beta chain) sequence. Its specificity is unknown. The V gene's germline CDR1 is MNHNY and CDR2 SVGAGI (reference sequence). The CDR3 runs to 13 residues. V shed 2 bases and J shed 3 bases, with 6 bases lying between them. Time point given: week 47, end of study. Vaccine doses each comprised 300 ug of mutant IDH1 20-mer peptide, with topical imiquimod. This record comes from a study of a mutant IDH1 vaccine in newly diagnosed glioma. For the study at large: The study started vaccination 4-6 weeks after radiotherapy alone, or with temozolomide cycles. Treated patients had a mean age of roughly 40 years and an approximately 62% male, around 38% female split. Before enrollment, patients got radiotherapy alone, temozolomide alone, or mostly the combination. At week 47 came visit V13, while visit V12 had come at week 35.

The data were produced by immunoSEQ multiplex PCR, yet TCRdb's version contains in-frame clones alone and is incomplete. Among tens of thousands of clones listed, less than 70% were seen once. The sample here was peripheral blood mononuclear cells (PBMCs), taken from a glioma patient whose treatment included an IDH1 peptide vaccine. The receptor was derived from a man in his forties with glioma. Some clones in this sample may be carry-over from other donors' samples. The chain joins TRBV6-6 to TRBJ2-3; D possibly corresponds to TRBD2 (5 bases). The CDR3 DNA follows: TGTGCCAGCAGTTACGGGGAGACAGATACGCAGTATTTT. It encodes CASSYGETDTQYF.